These 17 T cell receptor beta chains originate from one sample sequenced in a study of CD8 T cells in ankylosing spondylitis. TCRdb re-analysed the 5' RACE reads in MiXCR, keeping a single row per CDR3 protein. Of approximately 110,000 distinct CDR3 sequences in the sample, around 24% were seen once. The source material was synovial fluid, either unsorted or a sorted T cell fraction (not recorded which). The receptors come from a male donor with ankylosing spondylitis.

This clonotype came up many times. This chain connects TRBV7-9 to TRBJ2-7, with D uncertain. V was cut by 3 bases and J by 0 bases, with 9 bases left in between. From germline, CDR1 is SEHNR and CDR2 FQNEAQ (reference sequence). This CDR3 spans 14 amino acids. CDR3 loop: CASSFDQHSYEQYV. In DNA form, the CDR3 reads TGTGCCAGCAGCTTCGACCAGCACTCCTACGAGCAGTACGTC.

This clonotype was picked up a small number of times. The rearrangement joins TRBV12-3 or TRBV12-4 to TRBJ1-2; D ambiguous. The CDR3 is 13 amino acids. V lost 7 bases to trimming and J lost 5 bases, with 14 bases between them. CDR3 sequence: CASNTGVGYGYTF. The DNA for the CDR3 is TGTGCCAGCAACACGGGAGTCGGGTATGGCTACACCTTC.

This clonotype was seen at least ten times. The junction does not match germline at one end; this may be a read error. The chain employs TRBV27 and TRBJ2-5; unclear D gene. Germline V gene lookup returns CDR1 MNHEY and CDR2 SMNVEV (reference sequence). The CDR3 extends over 11 amino acids. This CDR3 is CASSLGETQYF. DNA for the CDR3: TGCGCCAGCAGCTTGGGAGAGACCCAGTACTTC.

The chain carries TRBV6-4 and TRBJ2-1; 8 nucleotides match TRBD2. The CDR3 consists of 15 residues. In germline, CDR1 is MRHNA, CDR2 SNTAGT. The junction had 11 bases not matched to a gene; V was cut back by 4 bases and J by 9 bases. The CDR3 sequence is CASSGASGSVGEQFF. The CDR3 DNA reads TGTGCCAGCAGTGGCGCTAGCGGGTCCGTCGGTGAGCAGTTCTTC.

This clonotype was seen many times. The gene calls are TRBV11-3 and TRBJ1-3; D remains ambiguous. V shed 0 bases and J shed 4 bases, with 10 bases lying between them. Germline CDR1 SGHNT, CDR2 YENEEA. The CDR3 has 15 amino acids. The CDR3, as DNA: TGTGCCAGCAGCTTAGATGAGACCGACGGAAACACCATATATTTT. This sequence encodes CASSLDETDGNTIYF.

The sample holds many counts of this clonotype. This chain links TRBV29-1 with TRBJ2-1; 15 bases are shared with TRBD2. V was pared by 5 bases and J by 7 bases, with 3 bases of the junction left unmatched. CDR3 length: 14 residues. CDR1 and CDR2 from the germline V gene are SQVTM and ANQGSEA. This CDR3 reads CSVPGTSGRNEQFF. CDR3 DNA: TGCAGCGTTCCCGGGACTAGCGGGAGGAATGAGCAGTTCTTC.

This clonotype was seen more than once but under ten times. The chain carries TRBV12-3 or TRBV12-4 and TRBJ2-2; 9 nucleotides align to TRBD2. CDR3 length equals 15 residues. Trimming cost V 5 bases and J 6 bases; bases outside gene matches: 7. In DNA, the CDR3 is TGTGCCAGCAGTGTTAGCGGGAGTATGGCCGGGGAGCTGTTTTTT. Its translation is CASSVSGSMAGELFF.

With regard to this clonotype: A junction end diverges from the germline sequence, so it may reflect a read error. This chain uses TRBV7-2 with TRBJ1-6; D not certain. The CDR3 has 12 amino acids. Germline V gene sequence: CDR1 SGHTA, CDR2 FQGNSA. This CDR3 is CAGSLDPSPLHF. DNA for the CDR3: TGTGCCGGCAGCTTAGATCCCTCACCCCTCCACTTT.

This clonotype appeared a few times. The J gene is TRBJ2-2, the V gene TRBV11-3, with D unclear. Looked up from germline, CDR1 is SGHNT and CDR2 is YENEEA. This CDR3 region has 13 residues. V dropped 0 bases and J dropped 10 bases, with 9 bases sitting between them. CDR3 amino acids: CASSLETDLELFF. In nucleotides, the CDR3 is TGTGCCAGCAGCTTAGAAACCGACCTGGAGCTGTTTTTT.

This clonotype was observed a few times. The chain combines TRBV25-1 with TRBJ2-6; no clear D. Germline V gives CDR1 MGHDK, CDR2 SYGVNS. CDR3 length: 17 residues. Trimming cost V 4 bases and J 0 bases, with 13 bases left between them. CDR3 in DNA: TGTGCCAGCAGTGTAGAGGCTTTAAGCTCTGGGGCCAACGTCCTGACTTTC. This codes for CASSVEALSSGANVLTF.

A few counts support this clonotype. CDR3 loop: CASSVGTGTVKLFF. The CDR3 DNA is TGTGCCAGCAGCGTGGGGACAGGGACGGTCAAACTGTTTTTT. This sequence joins TRBV2 and TRBJ1-4; the match to TRBD1 covers 9 bases. Unmatched junction bases numbered 10, after V lost 6 bases and J lost 11 bases. The CDR3 spans 14 residues. CDR1 and CDR2 from the germline V gene are SNHLY and FYNNEI.

The table lists this clonotype with a few counts. The J gene is TRBJ2-2, the V gene TRBV7-9; 9 bases match TRBD2. Trimming removed 11 bases from V and 0 bases from J; junction bases left unmatched: 10. The CDR3 has 16 residues. The germline CDR1 and CDR2 sequences are SEHNR and FQNEAQ (reference sequence). The chain's CDR3 is CAAPGGRASNTGELFF. CDR3 bases: TGTGCCGCCCCTGGCGGGAGGGCCTCGAACACCGGGGAGCTGTTTTTT.

The chain couples TRBV12-3 or TRBV12-4 to TRBJ2-5; 10 bases map to TRBD1. The CDR3 has 15 amino acids. The V gene end was trimmed by 6 bases and the J gene end by 4 bases; junction bases not matched to a gene: 8. The CDR3 sequence is CASSTADRGRETQYF. DNA of the CDR3: TGTGCCAGCAGCACCGCGGACAGGGGGAGAGAGACCCAGTACTTC.

The rearrangement links TRBV20-1 to TRBJ2-7, with 8 bases lining up with TRBD1. In germline, CDR1 is DFQATT, CDR2 SNEGSKA (reference sequence). V dropped 4 bases and J dropped 6; count of bases not matched to a gene: 5. CDR3 length: 12 amino acids. CDR3 DNA sequence: TGCAGTGCTAAGGACAGGGCAGGCGAGCAGTACTTC. Its protein product is CSAKDRAGEQYF.

The V gene is TRBV20-1, the J gene TRBJ1-1, with 8 bases lining up with TRBD1. The CDR3 runs 15 residues. Germline CDR1 reads DFQATT; CDR2 reads SNEGSKA (reference sequence). With V trimmed by 2 bases and J by 5 bases, 10 bases remained unmatched. The CDR3 loop reads CSARPPTGEVTEAFF. The CDR3 DNA reads TGCAGTGCTAGACCCCCGACAGGGGAGGTGACTGAAGCTTTCTTT.

The CDR3 region has the DNA TGTGCCAGCAGCCACCCCCCGGAGCTGAATGAGCAGTTCTTC. Amino acid sequence: CASSHPPELNEQFF. This rearrangement joins TRBV3-1 to TRBJ2-1, with D unresolved. CDR1 is LGHDT, CDR2 YNNKEL, per germline (reference sequence). This CDR3 region has 14 residues. Between the trimmed V and J ends, which lost 3 bases and 7 bases, there was a span of 13 bases.

The V call is TRBV13, the J call TRBJ2-7; D is unresolved. Germline V gene sequence: CDR1 PRHDT, CDR2 FYEKMQ (reference sequence). There are 15 residues in the CDR3. V was shortened by 0 bases and J by 0 bases, with 9 bases between the two germline ends. The CDR3, as DNA: TGTGCCAGCAGCTTAGGCCCAGCTGGCTCCTACGAGCAGTACTTC. Amino acids: CASSLGPAGSYEQYF.